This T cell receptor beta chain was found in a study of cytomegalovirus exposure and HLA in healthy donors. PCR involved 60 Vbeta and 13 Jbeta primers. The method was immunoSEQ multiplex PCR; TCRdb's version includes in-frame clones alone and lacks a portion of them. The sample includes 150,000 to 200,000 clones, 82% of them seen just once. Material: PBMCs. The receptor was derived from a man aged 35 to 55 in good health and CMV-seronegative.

CDR3 DNA: TGTGCCAGCAGCCCCAGCCTTAATACCGGGACAGTGCTCTATGGCTACACCTTC. This codes for CASSPSLNTGTVLYGYTF. This chain uses TRBV7-2 with TRBJ1-2; 7 bases fit TRBD1. This CDR3 has 18 residues. Germline V lookup: CDR1 SGHTA, CDR2 FQGNSA. With V trimmed by 5 bases and J by 4 bases, 19 bases remained unmatched.